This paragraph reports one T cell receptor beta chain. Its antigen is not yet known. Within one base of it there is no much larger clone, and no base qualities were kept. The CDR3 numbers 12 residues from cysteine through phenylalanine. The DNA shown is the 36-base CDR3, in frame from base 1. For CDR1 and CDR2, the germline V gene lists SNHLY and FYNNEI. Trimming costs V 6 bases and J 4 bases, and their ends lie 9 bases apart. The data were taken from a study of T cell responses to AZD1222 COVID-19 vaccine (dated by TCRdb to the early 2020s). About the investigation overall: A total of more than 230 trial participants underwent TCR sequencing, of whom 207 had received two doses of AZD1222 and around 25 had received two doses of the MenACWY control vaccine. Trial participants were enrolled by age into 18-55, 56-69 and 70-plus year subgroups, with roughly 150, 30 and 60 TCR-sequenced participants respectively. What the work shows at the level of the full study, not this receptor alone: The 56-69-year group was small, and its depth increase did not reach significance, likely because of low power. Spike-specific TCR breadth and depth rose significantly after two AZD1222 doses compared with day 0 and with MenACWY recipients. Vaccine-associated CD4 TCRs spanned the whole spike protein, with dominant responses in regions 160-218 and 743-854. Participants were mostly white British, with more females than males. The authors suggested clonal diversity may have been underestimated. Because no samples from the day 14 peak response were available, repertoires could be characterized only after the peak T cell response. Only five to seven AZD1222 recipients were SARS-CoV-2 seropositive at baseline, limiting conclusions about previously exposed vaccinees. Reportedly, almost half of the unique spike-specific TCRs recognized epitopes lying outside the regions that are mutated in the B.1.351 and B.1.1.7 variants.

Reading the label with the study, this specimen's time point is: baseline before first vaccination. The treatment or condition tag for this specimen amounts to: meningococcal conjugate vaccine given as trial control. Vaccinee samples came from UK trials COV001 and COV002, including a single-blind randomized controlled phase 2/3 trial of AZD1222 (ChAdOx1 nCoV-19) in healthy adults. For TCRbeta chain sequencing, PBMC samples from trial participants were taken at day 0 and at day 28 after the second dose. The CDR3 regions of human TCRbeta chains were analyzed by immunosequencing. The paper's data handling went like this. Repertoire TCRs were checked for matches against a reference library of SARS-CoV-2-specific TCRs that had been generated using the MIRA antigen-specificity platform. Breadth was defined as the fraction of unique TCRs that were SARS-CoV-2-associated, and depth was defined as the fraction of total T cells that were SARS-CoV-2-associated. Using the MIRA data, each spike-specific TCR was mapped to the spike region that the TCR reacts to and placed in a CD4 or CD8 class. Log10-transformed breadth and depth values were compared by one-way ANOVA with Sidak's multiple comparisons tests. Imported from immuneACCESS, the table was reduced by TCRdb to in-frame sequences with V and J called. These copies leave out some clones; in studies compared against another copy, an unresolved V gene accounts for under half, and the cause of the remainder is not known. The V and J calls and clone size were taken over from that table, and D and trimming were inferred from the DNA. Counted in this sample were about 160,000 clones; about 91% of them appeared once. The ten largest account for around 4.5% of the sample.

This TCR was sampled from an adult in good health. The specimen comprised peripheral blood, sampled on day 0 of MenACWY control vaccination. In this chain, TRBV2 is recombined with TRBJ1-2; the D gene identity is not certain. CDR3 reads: CASRVTGYGYTF. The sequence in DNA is TGTGCCAGCAGGGTGACGGGCTATGGCTACACCTTC.